A selection of T cell receptor beta chains follows, all from one sample in a study of ipilimumab plus nivolumab after autologous stem cell transplantation. Profiling relied on immunoSEQ multiplex PCR, and the TCRdb table lists in-frame clones only, not all of them. This table has around 45,000 clones, around nine tenths appearing once. Specimen: PBMCs, collected in a trial of ipilimumab plus nivolumab as post-transplant consolidation. The receptors here all came from a male donor with multiple myeloma. The CDR3 runs from the conserved cysteine through the conserved F or W. A D gene is named only where the DNA matches it firmly. For some rows the clone size is stated as once, few or many, or as a class when expanded; others skip it.

cdr3_aa: CASSFGPDTTSGYTF
cdr3_nt: TGTGCCAGCAGCTTTGGACCCGACACCACAAGCGGCTACACCTTC
d_call: -
v_call: TRBV7-3
j_call: TRBJ1-2
clone_size: -

cdr3_aa: CASSSAEILTEAFF
cdr3_nt: TGTGCCAGCAGTTCTGCCGAGATTTTGACTGAAGCTTTCTTT
d_call: -
v_call: TRBV28
j_call: TRBJ1-1
clone_size: -

cdr3_aa: CASQSGTQETQYF
cdr3_nt: TGTGCCAGCCAGTCCGGGACTCAAGAGACCCAGTACTTC
d_call: -
v_call: TRBV18
j_call: TRBJ2-5
clone_size: -

cdr3_aa: CSVGRGMQNTEAFF
cdr3_nt: TGCAGCGTTGGGAGGGGGATGCAGAACACTGAAGCTTTCTTT
d_call: -
v_call: TRBV29-1
j_call: TRBJ1-1
clone_size: -

cdr3_aa: CASRLGWGSGYTF
cdr3_nt: TGTGCCAGCAGGTTGGGGTGGGGCAGCGGCTACACCTTC
d_call: -
v_call: TRBV6-1
j_call: TRBJ1-2
clone_size: few

cdr3_aa: CASSLYGGAHQPQHF
cdr3_nt: TGTGCCAGCAGTCTCTATGGGGGGGCGCATCAGCCCCAGCATTTT
d_call: -
v_call: TRBV7-2
j_call: TRBJ1-5
clone_size: -

cdr3_aa: CASSSQLGLALNEQFF
cdr3_nt: TGTGCCAGCAGCTCCCAGTTGGGGTTAGCGCTCAATGAGCAGTTCTTC
d_call: -
v_call: TRBV11-2
j_call: TRBJ2-1
clone_size: -

cdr3_aa: CASSLTENTEAFF
cdr3_nt: TGTGCCAGCAGTTTGACCGAGAACACTGAAGCTTTCTTT
d_call: -
v_call: TRBV7-3
j_call: TRBJ1-1
clone_size: -

cdr3_aa: CAISEGLAGASEQYF
cdr3_nt: TGTGCCATCAGTGAGGGACTAGCGGGAGCCTCCGAGCAGTACTTC
d_call: TRBD2
v_call: TRBV10-3
j_call: TRBJ2-7
clone_size: -

cdr3_aa: CASRGSLGGQPQHF
cdr3_nt: TGTGCCAGCAGGGGCAGTCTAGGCGGTCAGCCCCAGCATTTT
d_call: -
v_call: TRBV2
j_call: TRBJ1-5
clone_size: -

cdr3_aa: CAISEWGQANTDTQYF
cdr3_nt: TGTGCCATCAGTGAGTGGGGACAGGCAAACACAGATACGCAGTATTTT
d_call: TRBD1
v_call: TRBV10-3
j_call: TRBJ2-3
clone_size: -

cdr3_aa: CASSQDYATSGGTDTQYF
cdr3_nt: TGCGCCAGCAGCCAAGATTACGCGACTAGCGGGGGTACAGATACGCAGTATTTT
d_call: TRBD2
v_call: TRBV4-1
j_call: TRBJ2-3
clone_size: -

cdr3_aa: CASSGTKPPYEQYF
cdr3_nt: TGTGCCAGCAGCGGGACTAAACCTCCCTACGAGCAGTACTTC
d_call: -
v_call: TRBV9
j_call: TRBJ2-7
clone_size: once

cdr3_aa: CASSPTVSNIQYF
cdr3_nt: TGTGCCAGCAGTCCGACAGTCTCAAACATTCAGTACTTC
d_call: -
v_call: TRBV2
j_call: TRBJ2-4
clone_size: -

cdr3_aa: CASSSGTGRHEQYF
cdr3_nt: TGTGCCAGCAGCTCCGGGACAGGGAGACACGAGCAGTACTTC
d_call: TRBD1
v_call: TRBV5-8
j_call: TRBJ2-7
clone_size: -

cdr3_aa: CASNEGVLSGNTIYF
cdr3_nt: TGTGCCAGCAATGAAGGGGTCCTCTCTGGAAACACCATATATTTT
d_call: -
v_call: TRBV2
j_call: TRBJ1-3
clone_size: -

cdr3_aa: CAWNRGNQPQHF
cdr3_nt: TGTGCCTGGAACAGGGGGAATCAGCCCCAGCATTTT
d_call: TRBD1
v_call: TRBV30
j_call: TRBJ1-5
clone_size: few

cdr3_aa: CASRAPDSDTQYF
cdr3_nt: TGCGCCAGCAGGGCGCCCGATTCAGATACGCAGTATTTT
d_call: -
v_call: TRBV5-1
j_call: TRBJ2-3
clone_size: -

cdr3_aa: CASSRLYTEAFF
cdr3_nt: TGTGCCAGCAGTCGCCTATACACTGAAGCTTTCTTT
d_call: -
v_call: TRBV6-5
j_call: TRBJ1-1
clone_size: -

cdr3_aa: CASSERGGTGHGDQYF
cdr3_nt: TGTGCCAGCAGTGAGCGGGGGGGCACCGGTCACGGGGACCAGTACTTC
d_call: TRBD2
v_call: TRBV2
j_call: TRBJ2-5
clone_size: -

cdr3_aa: CASSLDQGGTNSPLHF
cdr3_nt: TGCGCCAGCAGCTTGGACCAGGGCGGAACGAATTCACCCCTCCACTTT
d_call: -
v_call: TRBV5-1
j_call: TRBJ1-6
clone_size: once

cdr3_aa: CASSQSSTDTQYF
cdr3_nt: TGTGCCAGCTCACAGTCGAGCACAGATACGCAGTATTTT
d_call: -
v_call: TRBV18
j_call: TRBJ2-3
clone_size: -

cdr3_aa: CASSSFGTVDGYTF
cdr3_nt: TGTGCCAGCAGTTCGTTCGGGACAGTCGATGGCTACACCTTC
d_call: TRBD1
v_call: TRBV6-5
j_call: TRBJ1-2
clone_size: -

cdr3_aa: CASKVLGGRETQYF
cdr3_nt: TGTGCCAGCAAGGTATTGGGGGGCCGGGAGACCCAGTACTTC
d_call: -
v_call: TRBV6-1
j_call: TRBJ2-5
clone_size: -

cdr3_aa: CASSLGSNTDTQYF
cdr3_nt: TGCGCCAGCAGCTTGGGCTCAAACACAGATACGCAGTATTTT
d_call: -
v_call: TRBV5-1
j_call: TRBJ2-3
clone_size: -

cdr3_aa: CASSLEGYEQYF
cdr3_nt: TGTGCCAGCAGCTTAGAGGGTTACGAGCAGTACTTC
d_call: -
v_call: TRBV11-2
j_call: TRBJ2-7
clone_size: -

cdr3_aa: CASSGGLGTDTQYF
cdr3_nt: TGTGCCAGCAGCGGAGGACTCGGCACAGATACGCAGTATTTT
d_call: -
v_call: TRBV5-4
j_call: TRBJ2-3
clone_size: -

cdr3_aa: CASSSTARGFDEKLFF
cdr3_nt: TGTGCCAGCAGCTCCACAGCAAGAGGGTTCGATGAAAAACTGTTTTTT
d_call: -
v_call: TRBV7-9
j_call: TRBJ1-4
clone_size: -

cdr3_aa: CASSAGGQGMNTEAFF
cdr3_nt: TGTGCCAGCAGCGCCGGAGGACAGGGTATGAACACTGAAGCTTTCTTT
d_call: TRBD1
v_call: TRBV9
j_call: TRBJ1-1
clone_size: -

cdr3_aa: CASSLSSGTCGYTF
cdr3_nt: TGTGCCAGCAGTTTATCTTCAGGGACCTGTGGCTACACCTTC
d_call: -
v_call: TRBV28
j_call: TRBJ1-2
clone_size: once

cdr3_aa: CASSEWGGDYTF
cdr3_nt: TGTGCCAGCAGTGAATGGGGAGGAGACTACACCTTC
d_call: -
v_call: TRBV6-1
j_call: TRBJ1-2
clone_size: -

cdr3_aa: CASSSSLAGRAYNEQFF
cdr3_nt: TGTGCCAGCAGTTCCTCACTAGCGGGGAGAGCCTACAATGAGCAGTTCTTC
d_call: TRBD2
v_call: TRBV27
j_call: TRBJ2-1
clone_size: -

cdr3_aa: CASSGTWGYEQYF
cdr3_nt: TGTGCCAGCAGTGGGACATGGGGCTACGAGCAGTACTTC
d_call: -
v_call: TRBV2
j_call: TRBJ2-7
clone_size: -

cdr3_aa: CSARIGDGYTF
cdr3_nt: TGCAGTGCTAGAATAGGGGATGGCTACACCTTC
d_call: -
v_call: TRBV20-1
j_call: TRBJ1-2
clone_size: -

cdr3_aa: CASSRVNTGELFF
cdr3_nt: TGTGCCAGCAGTCGGGTGAACACCGGGGAGCTGTTTTTT
d_call: -
v_call: TRBV2
j_call: TRBJ2-2
clone_size: -

cdr3_aa: CASSPKGSGVYEQYF
cdr3_nt: TGTGCCAGCAGCCCTAAGGGTAGTGGTGTCTACGAGCAGTACTTC
d_call: -
v_call: TRBV11-2
j_call: TRBJ2-7
clone_size: -

cdr3_aa: CASRRTEWNTEAFF
cdr3_nt: TGCGCCAGCAGACGGACGGAATGGAACACTGAAGCTTTCTTT
d_call: -
v_call: TRBV5-1
j_call: TRBJ1-1
clone_size: once

cdr3_aa: CASRNSGAAEAFF
cdr3_nt: TGTGCCAGCAGGAATTCAGGGGCTGCTGAAGCTTTCTTT
d_call: -
v_call: TRBV28
j_call: TRBJ1-1
clone_size: -

cdr3_aa: CASSSGTARIQPQHF
cdr3_nt: TGTGCCAGCAGCTCTGGGACAGCTCGAATCCAGCCCCAGCATTTT
d_call: TRBD1
v_call: TRBV5-4
j_call: TRBJ1-5
clone_size: -

cdr3_aa: CASSPGSVTQYF
cdr3_nt: TGTGCCAGCAGCCCGGGATCGGTTACGCAGTATTTT
d_call: -
v_call: TRBV7-3
j_call: TRBJ2-3
clone_size: -

cdr3_aa: CASSYGTGAYEQYF
cdr3_nt: TGCGCCAGCAGCTACGGGACAGGAGCCTACGAGCAGTACTTC
d_call: TRBD1
v_call: TRBV5-1
j_call: TRBJ2-7
clone_size: few

cdr3_aa: CASSLLRGREQYF
cdr3_nt: TGTGCCAGCAGCTTACTCCGCGGGCGCGAGCAGTACTTC
d_call: -
v_call: TRBV7-3
j_call: TRBJ2-7
clone_size: -

cdr3_aa: CASSLTATSGETQYF
cdr3_nt: TGTGCCAGCAGCTTAACGGCTACTAGCGGAGAAACCCAGTACTTC
d_call: TRBD2
v_call: TRBV7-3
j_call: TRBJ2-5
clone_size: -

cdr3_aa: CASSSTGQTWEKLFF
cdr3_nt: TGTGCCAGCAGTTCAACGGGACAAACGTGGGAAAAACTGTTTTTT
d_call: -
v_call: TRBV27
j_call: TRBJ1-4
clone_size: -

cdr3_aa: CAWSVAGLGQYF
cdr3_nt: TGTGCCTGGAGTGTGGCGGGATTGGGCCAGTACTTC
d_call: -
v_call: TRBV30
j_call: TRBJ2-5
clone_size: -

cdr3_aa: CASSYSGTGAYGYTF
cdr3_nt: TGTGCCAGCAGTTACTCCGGGACAGGGGCATATGGCTACACCTTC
d_call: TRBD1
v_call: TRBV6-5
j_call: TRBJ1-2
clone_size: -

cdr3_aa: CASSFTGDEQFF
cdr3_nt: TGTGCCAGCAGCTTTACTGGGGATGAGCAGTTCTTC
d_call: -
v_call: TRBV5-4
j_call: TRBJ2-1
clone_size: -

cdr3_aa: CASSHGPGLATNEKLFF
cdr3_nt: TGCGCCAGCAGCCACGGACCCGGTCTTGCAACTAATGAAAAACTGTTTTTT
d_call: -
v_call: TRBV4-1
j_call: TRBJ1-4
clone_size: -

cdr3_aa: CASSLNGNTEAFF
cdr3_nt: TGTGCCAGCAGCTTAAACGGAAACACTGAAGCTTTCTTT
d_call: -
v_call: TRBV7-3
j_call: TRBJ1-1
clone_size: -

cdr3_aa: CASSEALRRNQPQHF
cdr3_nt: TGTGCCAGCAGTGAAGCGCTTCGCAGGAATCAGCCCCAGCATTTT
d_call: -
v_call: TRBV2
j_call: TRBJ1-5
clone_size: once

cdr3_aa: CACYPGEQYF
cdr3_nt: TGTGCCTGCTATCCAGGCGAGCAGTACTTC
d_call: -
v_call: TRBV30
j_call: TRBJ2-7
clone_size: -

cdr3_aa: CASSSRAGDTNYGYTF
cdr3_nt: TGTGCCAGCAGCTCGAGGGCAGGAGATACTAACTATGGCTACACCTTC
d_call: -
v_call: TRBV7-2
j_call: TRBJ1-2
clone_size: -

cdr3_aa: CASSPTHAGLFAQYF
cdr3_nt: TGTGCCAGCAGCCCAACCCACGCGGGACTCTTTGCGCAGTACTTC
d_call: -
v_call: TRBV7-2
j_call: TRBJ2-7
clone_size: -

cdr3_aa: CASSFDRGDYGYTF
cdr3_nt: TGTGCCAGCAGCTTTGACAGGGGAGACTATGGCTACACCTTC
d_call: TRBD1
v_call: TRBV7-8
j_call: TRBJ1-2
clone_size: -

cdr3_aa: CASAPGRTYNEQFF
cdr3_nt: TGTGCCAGTGCCCCGGGCAGGACCTACAATGAGCAGTTCTTC
d_call: -
v_call: TRBV19
j_call: TRBJ2-1
clone_size: -